The T cell receptor (beta chain) described here comes from a study of control samples from healthy donors and cancer patients. Germline V gene data show CDR1 as SGHVS and CDR2 as FQNEAQ. With 10 bases clipped from V and 7 bases from J, the junction kept 20 bases outside the gene matches. This CDR3 region has 16 residues. The table came from immunoSEQ multiplex PCR; TCRdb's copy has only in-frame clones and leaves some out. The table includes roughly 170,000 clones, roughly 92% detected once. The J gene is TRBJ1-1, the V gene TRBV7-8, with TRBD1 matching over 8 bases. The source of this sequence is a woman aged 18-30 years in good health. Sequenced: blood. The DNA of the CDR3 is TGTGCCACCCGGACAGGGAGTTCCCCCCTCAACGGTGAAGCTTTCTTT. Translating gives CATRTGSSPLNGEAFF.